The clone carrying this T cell receptor (beta chain) was counted once. This sample stems from a study of blood T cell repertoires in COVID-19. Across the whole study: PBMCs, B-cell-depleted T cells, or T cells provided the cDNA or gDNA that made up the material.

Libraries were prepared by immunoSEQ multiplex PCR; TCRdb keeps only in-frame clonotypes and omits some of them. The table lists 300,000 to 400,000 clones, roughly 85% of them singletons. Cohort assignment relied on participant-reported clinical history. The CDR3 has 14 amino acids. The germline V gene has CDR1 SGDLS and CDR2 YYNGEE. V gave up 2 bases and J gave up 4 bases, with 13 bases separating them. Material: PBMCs or T cells enriched from blood (not recorded which). This receptor was identified in a woman in her 30s who had been exposed to COVID-19. This chain connects TRBV9 to TRBJ2-7, with a weak D call TRBD2 (5 bases). This CDR3 is CASSVSAEAYEQYF. The CDR3 DNA reads as TGTGCCAGCAGCGTTTCAGCGGAGGCTTACGAGCAGTACTTC.